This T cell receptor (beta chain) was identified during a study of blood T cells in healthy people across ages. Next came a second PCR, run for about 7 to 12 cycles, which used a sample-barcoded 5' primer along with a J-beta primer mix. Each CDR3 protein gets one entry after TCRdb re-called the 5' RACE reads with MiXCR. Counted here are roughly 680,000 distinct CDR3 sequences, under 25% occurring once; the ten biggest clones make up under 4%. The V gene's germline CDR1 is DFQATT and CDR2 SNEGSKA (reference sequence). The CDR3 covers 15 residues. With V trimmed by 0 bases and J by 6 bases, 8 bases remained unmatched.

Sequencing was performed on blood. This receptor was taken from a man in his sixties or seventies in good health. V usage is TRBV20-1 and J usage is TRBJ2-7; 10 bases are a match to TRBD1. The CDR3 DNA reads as TGCAGTGCTAGAGATTGGGACAGGGGAGTTGGCGAGCAGTACTTC. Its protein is CSARDWDRGVGEQYF.